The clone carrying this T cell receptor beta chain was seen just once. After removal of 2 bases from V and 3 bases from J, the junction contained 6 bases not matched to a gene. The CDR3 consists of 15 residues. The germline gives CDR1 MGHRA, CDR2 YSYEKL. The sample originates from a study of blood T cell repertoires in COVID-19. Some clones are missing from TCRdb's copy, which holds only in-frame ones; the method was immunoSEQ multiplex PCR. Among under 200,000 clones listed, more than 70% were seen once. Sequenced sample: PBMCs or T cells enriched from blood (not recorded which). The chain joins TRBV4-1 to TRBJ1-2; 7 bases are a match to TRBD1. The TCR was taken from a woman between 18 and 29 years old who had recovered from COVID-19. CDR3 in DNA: TGCGCCAGCAGCCAATTATTGGGACAGTACTATGGCTACACCTTC. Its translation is CASSQLLGQYYGYTF.